This T cell receptor beta chain was observed in a study of OX40 agonist ivuxolimab in advanced cancers. Study-wide background: Those treated in dose escalation had hepatocellular carcinoma, melanoma, renal cell cancer or head and neck cancer. Partial responses were achieved by three patients: one hepatocellular carcinoma, two cutaneous melanoma.

Germline assignment: CDR1 LGHNA and CDR2 YSLEER. V gave up 5 bases and J gave up 6 bases; unmatched junction bases: 12. CDR3 length: 16 residues. To note about this clone: The antigen is undetermined.

Study outcomes and limitations: Among the least clonally expanded were partial responders at 0.1-3.0 mg/kg. CD8+ T cells averaged more expanded clones than CD4+.

Profiled with immunoSEQ multiplex PCR; TCRdb holds only in-frame clones, not every one. The sample has tens of thousands of clones, about nine tenths seen once. The chain combines TRBV4-3 with TRBJ2-3, with 9 bases aligning to TRBD1. This clonotype was obtained from an adult with an advanced solid tumor such as melanoma, head and neck, liver or kidney cancer. The specimen was CD4+ or CD8+ T cells sorted from blood, collected in a trial of the OX40 agonist ivuxolimab. The CDR3 reads CASSVGTGIGSDTQYF. CDR3 in DNA: TGCGCCAGCAGCGTGGGGACAGGGATTGGTTCGGATACGCAGTATTTT.